A single sample gave rise to the 2 T cell receptor beta chains below, sequenced in a study of blood T cell repertoires in COVID-19. Clones were sequenced by immunoSEQ multiplex PCR, and TCRdb holds only the in-frame ones, with some missing. The top ten clones hold approximately 15% of a sample with some 38,000 clones, roughly 80% of them seen once. Material: peripheral blood. Every receptor here comes from a woman in her 70s with acute or convalescent COVID-19.

Only a few counts were recorded for this clone. The chain employs TRBV6-5 and TRBJ1-2; no reliable D call. This CDR3 has 13 residues. Trimming cost V 6 bases and J 8 bases, with 16 bases left between them. Germline lookup yields CDR1 MNHEY and CDR2 SVGAGI. The CDR3 DNA reads as TGTGCCAGCAGCCCCGACCCGGGTTTGGGCTACACCTTC. Its protein product is CASSPDPGLGYTF.

The chain employs TRBV3-1 (or the pseudogene TRBV3-2) and TRBJ2-7; 9 bases match TRBD2. CDR3 length: 14 amino acids. Germline CDR1 is LGHDT and CDR2 is YNNKEL (reference sequence). The trim removed 10 bases at V and 2 bases at J, leaving 9 bases unmatched. CDR3 residues: CATSSGEVPYEQYF. Written as DNA, the CDR3 is TGTGCCACGTCTAGCGGGGAAGTCCCCTACGAGCAGTACTTC.